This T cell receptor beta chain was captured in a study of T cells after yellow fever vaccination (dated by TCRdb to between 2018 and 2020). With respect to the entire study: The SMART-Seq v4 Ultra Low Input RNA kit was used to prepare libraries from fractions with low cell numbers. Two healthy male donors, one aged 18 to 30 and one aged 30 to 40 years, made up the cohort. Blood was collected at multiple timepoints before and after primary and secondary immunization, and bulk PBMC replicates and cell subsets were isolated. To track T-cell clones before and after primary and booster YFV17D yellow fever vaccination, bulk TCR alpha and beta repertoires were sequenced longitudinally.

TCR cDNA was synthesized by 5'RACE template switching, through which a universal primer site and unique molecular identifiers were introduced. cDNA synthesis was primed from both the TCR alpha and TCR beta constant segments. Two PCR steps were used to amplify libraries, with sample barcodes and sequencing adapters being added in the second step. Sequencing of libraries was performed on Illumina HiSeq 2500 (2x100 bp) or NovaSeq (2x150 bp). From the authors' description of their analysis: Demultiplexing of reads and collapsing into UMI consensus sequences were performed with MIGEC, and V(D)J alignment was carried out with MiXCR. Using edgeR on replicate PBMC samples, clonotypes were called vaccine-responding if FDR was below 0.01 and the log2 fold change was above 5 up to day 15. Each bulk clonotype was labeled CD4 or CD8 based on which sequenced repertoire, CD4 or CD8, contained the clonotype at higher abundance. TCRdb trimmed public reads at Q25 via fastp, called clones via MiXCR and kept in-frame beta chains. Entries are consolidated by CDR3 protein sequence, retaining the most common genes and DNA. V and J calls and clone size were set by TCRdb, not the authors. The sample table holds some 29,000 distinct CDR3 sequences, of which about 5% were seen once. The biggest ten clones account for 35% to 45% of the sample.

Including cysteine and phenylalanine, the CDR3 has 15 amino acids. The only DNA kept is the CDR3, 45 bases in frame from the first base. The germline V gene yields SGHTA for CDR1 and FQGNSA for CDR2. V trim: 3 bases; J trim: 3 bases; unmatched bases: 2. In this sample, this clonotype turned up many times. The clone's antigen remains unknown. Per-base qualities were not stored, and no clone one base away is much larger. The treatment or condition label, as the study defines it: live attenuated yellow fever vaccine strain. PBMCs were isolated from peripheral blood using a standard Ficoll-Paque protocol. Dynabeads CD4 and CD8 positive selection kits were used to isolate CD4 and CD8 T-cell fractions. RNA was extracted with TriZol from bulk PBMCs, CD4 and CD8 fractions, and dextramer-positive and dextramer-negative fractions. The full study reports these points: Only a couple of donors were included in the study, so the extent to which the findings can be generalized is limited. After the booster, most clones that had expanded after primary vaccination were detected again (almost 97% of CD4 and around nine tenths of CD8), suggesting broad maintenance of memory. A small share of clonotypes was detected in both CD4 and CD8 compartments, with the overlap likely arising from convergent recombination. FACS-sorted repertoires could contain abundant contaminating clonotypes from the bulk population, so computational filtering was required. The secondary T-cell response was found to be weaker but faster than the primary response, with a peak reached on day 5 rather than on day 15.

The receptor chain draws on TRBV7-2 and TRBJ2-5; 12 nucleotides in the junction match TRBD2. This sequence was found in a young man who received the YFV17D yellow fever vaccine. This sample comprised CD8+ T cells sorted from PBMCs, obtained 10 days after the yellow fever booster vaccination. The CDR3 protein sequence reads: CASSFSSGREETQYF. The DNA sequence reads TGTGCCAGCAGCTTCTCTAGCGGGAGGGAAGAGACCCAGTACTTC.